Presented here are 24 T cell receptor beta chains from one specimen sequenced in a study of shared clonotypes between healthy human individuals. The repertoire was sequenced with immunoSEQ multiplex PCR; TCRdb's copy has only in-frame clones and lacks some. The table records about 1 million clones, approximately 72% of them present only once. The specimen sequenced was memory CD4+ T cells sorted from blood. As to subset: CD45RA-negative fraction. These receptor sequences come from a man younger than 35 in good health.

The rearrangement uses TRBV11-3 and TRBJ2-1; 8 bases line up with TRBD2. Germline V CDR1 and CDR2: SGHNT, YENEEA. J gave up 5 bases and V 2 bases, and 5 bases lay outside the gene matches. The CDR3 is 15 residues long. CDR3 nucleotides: TGTGCCAGCAGCTTAACGCGGGGGGACCACAATGAGCAGTTCTTC. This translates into CASSLTRGDHNEQFF.

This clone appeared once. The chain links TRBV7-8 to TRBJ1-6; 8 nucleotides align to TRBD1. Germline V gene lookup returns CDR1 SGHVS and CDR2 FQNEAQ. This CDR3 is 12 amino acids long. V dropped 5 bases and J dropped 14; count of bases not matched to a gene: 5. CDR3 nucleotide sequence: TGTGCCAGCAGCCTACAGGGGGGGACCCTCCACTTT. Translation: CASSLQGGTLHF.

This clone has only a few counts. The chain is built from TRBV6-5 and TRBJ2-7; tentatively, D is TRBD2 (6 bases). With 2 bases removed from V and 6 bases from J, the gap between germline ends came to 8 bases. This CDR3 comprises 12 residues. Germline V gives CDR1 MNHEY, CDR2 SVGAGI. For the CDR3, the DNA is TGTGCCAGCAGTTACGTGGGAGGCGAGCAGTACTTC. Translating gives CASSYVGGEQYF.

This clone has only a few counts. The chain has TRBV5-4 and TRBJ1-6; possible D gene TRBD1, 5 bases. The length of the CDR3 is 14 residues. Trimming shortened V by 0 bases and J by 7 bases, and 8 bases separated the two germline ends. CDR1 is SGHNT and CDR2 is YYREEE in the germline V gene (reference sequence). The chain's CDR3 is CASSLDWGNSPLHF. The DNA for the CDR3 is TGTGCCAGCAGCTTGGACTGGGGGAATTCACCCCTCCACTTT. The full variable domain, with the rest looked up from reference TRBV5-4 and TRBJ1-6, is ETGVTQSPTHLIKTRGQQVTLRCSSQSGHNTVSWYQQALGQGPQFIFQYYREEENGRGNFPPRFSGLQFPNYSSELNVNALELDDSALYLCASSLDWGNSPLHFGNGTRLTVT.

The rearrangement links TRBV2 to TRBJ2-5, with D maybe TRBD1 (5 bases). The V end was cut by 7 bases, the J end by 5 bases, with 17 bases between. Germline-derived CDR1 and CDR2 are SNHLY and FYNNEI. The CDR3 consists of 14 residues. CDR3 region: CASIGASFRETQYF. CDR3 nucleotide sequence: TGTGCCAGCATTGGGGCCTCCTTCCGTGAGACCCAGTACTTC.

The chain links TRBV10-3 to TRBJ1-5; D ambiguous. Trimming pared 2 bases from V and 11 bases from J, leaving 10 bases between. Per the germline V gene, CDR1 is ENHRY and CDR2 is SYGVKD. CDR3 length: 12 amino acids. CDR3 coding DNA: TGTGCCATCAGTGAGCCCAACTCAGCCCAGCATTTT. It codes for CAISEPNSAQHF.

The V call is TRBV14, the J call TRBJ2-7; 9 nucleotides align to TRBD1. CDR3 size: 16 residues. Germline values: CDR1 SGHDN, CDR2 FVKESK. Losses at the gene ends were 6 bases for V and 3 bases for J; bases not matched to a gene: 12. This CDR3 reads CASSRPLGTGNYEQYF. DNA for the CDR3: TGTGCCAGCAGTCGGCCTCTCGGGACAGGGAACTACGAGCAGTACTTC.

For the CDR3, the DNA is TGTGCCTGTACTGACAGGGGTGGCAATCAGCCCCAGCATTTT. Protein product: CACTDRGGNQPQHF. This chain uses TRBV30 with TRBJ1-5, with TRBD1 matching over 8 bases. V gave up 6 bases and J gave up 2 bases; unmatched junction bases: 6. Germline V gene lookup returns CDR1 GTSNPN and CDR2 SVGIG (reference sequence). The CDR3 is 14 residues long.

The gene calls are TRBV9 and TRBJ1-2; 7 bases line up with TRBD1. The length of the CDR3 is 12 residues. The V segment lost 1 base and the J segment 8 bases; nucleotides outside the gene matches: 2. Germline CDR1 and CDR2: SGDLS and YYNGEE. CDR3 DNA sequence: TGTGCCAGCAGCGTAACAGGGGAAGGCTACACCTTC. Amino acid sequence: CASSVTGEGYTF.

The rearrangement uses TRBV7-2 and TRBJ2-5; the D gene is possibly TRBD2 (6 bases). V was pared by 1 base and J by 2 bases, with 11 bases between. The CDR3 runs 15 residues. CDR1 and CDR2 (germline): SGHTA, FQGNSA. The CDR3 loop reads CASSLGQGGQETQYF. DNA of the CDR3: TGTGCCAGCAGCTTAGGGCAGGGAGGTCAAGAGACCCAGTACTTC.

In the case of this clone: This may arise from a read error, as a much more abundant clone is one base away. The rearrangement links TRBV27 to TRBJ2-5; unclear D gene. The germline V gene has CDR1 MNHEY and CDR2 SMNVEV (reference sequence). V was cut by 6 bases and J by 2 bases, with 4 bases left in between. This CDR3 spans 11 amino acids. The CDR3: CASSLQETQYF. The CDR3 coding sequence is TGTGCCAGCAGCCTACAAGAGACCCAGTACTTC.

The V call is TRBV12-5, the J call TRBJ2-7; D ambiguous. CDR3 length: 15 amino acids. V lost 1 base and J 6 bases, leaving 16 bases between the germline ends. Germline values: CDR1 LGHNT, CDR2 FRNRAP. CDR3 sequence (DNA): TGTGCTAGTGGTTTGGCTCCCGACCCGACCTGCGAGCAGTACTTC. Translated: CASGLAPDPTCEQYF.

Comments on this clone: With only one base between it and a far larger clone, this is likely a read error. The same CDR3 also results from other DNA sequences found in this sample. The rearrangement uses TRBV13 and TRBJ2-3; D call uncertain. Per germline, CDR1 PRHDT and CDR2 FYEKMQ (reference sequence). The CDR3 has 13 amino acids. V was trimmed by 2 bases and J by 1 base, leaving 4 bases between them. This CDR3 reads CASSLPGTDTQYF. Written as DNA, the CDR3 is TGTGCCAGCAGCTTACCGGGCACAGATACGCAGTATTTT.

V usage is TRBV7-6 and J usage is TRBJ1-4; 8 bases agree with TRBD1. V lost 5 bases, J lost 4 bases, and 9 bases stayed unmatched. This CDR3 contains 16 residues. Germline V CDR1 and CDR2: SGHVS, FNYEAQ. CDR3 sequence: CASSQLPGQVNEKLFF. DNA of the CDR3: TGTGCCAGCAGCCAACTCCCGGGACAGGTTAATGAAAAACTGTTTTTT.

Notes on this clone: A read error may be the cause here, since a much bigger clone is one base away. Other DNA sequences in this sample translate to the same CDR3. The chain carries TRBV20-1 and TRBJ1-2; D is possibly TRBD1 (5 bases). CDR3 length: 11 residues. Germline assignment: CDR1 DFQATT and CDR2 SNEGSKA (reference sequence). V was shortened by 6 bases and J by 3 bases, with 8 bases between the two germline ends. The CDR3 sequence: CSAGDDYGYTF. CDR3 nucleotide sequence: TGCAGTGCGGGGGATGACTATGGCTACACCTTC.

CDR3 sequence (DNA): TGTGCCAGCAGCTGGACTAGCGGACTCCAAGAGACCCAGTACTTC. Translating it yields CASSWTSGLQETQYF. V is TRBV7-2 and J is TRBJ2-5; 10 bases are a match to TRBD2. V lost 4 bases to trimming and J lost 1 base; unmatched junction nucleotides: 3. The CDR3 loop spans 15 amino acids. Germline CDR1 SGHTA, CDR2 FQGNSA.

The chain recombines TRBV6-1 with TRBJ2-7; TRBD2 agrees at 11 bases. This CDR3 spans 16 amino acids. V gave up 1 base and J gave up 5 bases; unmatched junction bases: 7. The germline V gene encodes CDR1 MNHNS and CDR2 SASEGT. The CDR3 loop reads CASSEELAGGQNEQYF. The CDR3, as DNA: TGTGCCAGCAGTGAAGAGTTAGCGGGGGGGCAAAACGAGCAGTACTTC.

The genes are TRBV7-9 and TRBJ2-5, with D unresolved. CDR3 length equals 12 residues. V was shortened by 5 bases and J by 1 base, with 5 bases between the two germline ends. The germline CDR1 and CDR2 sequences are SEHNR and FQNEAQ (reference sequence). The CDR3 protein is CASSRPQETQYF. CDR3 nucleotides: TGTGCCAGCAGCCGACCCCAAGAGACCCAGTACTTC.

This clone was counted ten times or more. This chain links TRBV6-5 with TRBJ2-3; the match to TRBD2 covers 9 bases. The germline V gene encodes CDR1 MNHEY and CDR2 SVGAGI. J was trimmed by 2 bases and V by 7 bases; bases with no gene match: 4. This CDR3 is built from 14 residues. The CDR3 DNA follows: TGTGCCAGCACCCCGGGACTAGCCACAGATACGCAGTATTTT. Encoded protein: CASTPGLATDTQYF.

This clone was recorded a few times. Written as DNA, the CDR3 is TGTGCATCTGATCAGGGCTGGAAGAACACTGAAGCTTTCTTT. Translating it yields CASDQGWKNTEAFF. V gene TRBV30 combines with J gene TRBJ1-1; maybe TRBD1 (5 bases). There are 14 residues in the CDR3. The germline V gene has CDR1 GTSNPN and CDR2 SVGIG (reference sequence).

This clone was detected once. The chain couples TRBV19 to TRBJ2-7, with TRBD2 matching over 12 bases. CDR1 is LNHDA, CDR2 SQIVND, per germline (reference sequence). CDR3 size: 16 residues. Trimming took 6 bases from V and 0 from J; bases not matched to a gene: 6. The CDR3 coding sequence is TGTGCCAGTAGGACTAGCGGGGGATCCAGCTCCTACGAGCAGTACTTC. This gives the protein CASRTSGGSSSYEQYF. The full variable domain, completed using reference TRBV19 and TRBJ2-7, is DGGITQSPKYLFRKEGQNVTLSCEQNLNHDAMYWYRQDPGQGLRLIYYSQIVNDFQKGDIAEGYSVSREKKESFPLTVTSAQKNPTAFYLCASRTSGGSSSYEQYFGPGTRLTVT.

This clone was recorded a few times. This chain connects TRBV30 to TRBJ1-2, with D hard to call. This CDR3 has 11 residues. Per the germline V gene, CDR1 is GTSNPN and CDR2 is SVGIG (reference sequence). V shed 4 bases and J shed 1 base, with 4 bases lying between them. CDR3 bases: TGTGCCTGGAACTATAACTATGGCTACACCTTC. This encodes CAWNYNYGYTF.

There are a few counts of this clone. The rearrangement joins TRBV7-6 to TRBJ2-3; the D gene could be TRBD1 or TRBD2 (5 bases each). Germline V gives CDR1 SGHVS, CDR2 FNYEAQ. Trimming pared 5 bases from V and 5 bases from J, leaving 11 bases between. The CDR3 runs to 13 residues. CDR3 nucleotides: TGTGCCAGCAGCAAAGGTGGGGGAGATACGCAGTATTTT. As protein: CASSKGGGDTQYF.

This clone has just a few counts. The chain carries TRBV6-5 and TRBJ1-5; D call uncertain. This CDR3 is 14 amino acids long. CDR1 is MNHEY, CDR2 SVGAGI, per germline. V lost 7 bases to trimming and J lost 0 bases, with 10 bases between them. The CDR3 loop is CASKTGNSNQPQHF. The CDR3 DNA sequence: TGTGCCAGCAAAACGGGTAATAGCAATCAGCCCCAGCATTTT.